The rows below give T cell receptor beta chains drawn from one sample of a study of blood T cell repertoires in COVID-19. The method was immunoSEQ multiplex PCR; TCRdb's version includes in-frame clones alone and lacks a portion of them. The sample holds roughly 41,000 clones, around 89% seen once. Sequenced input: peripheral blood. These receptor sequences come from a man aged 55 to 70 with active or convalescent COVID-19. Both conserved end residues are part of each CDR3. A D gene is named only where the DNA matches it firmly. Only part of the rows carry a size: once, few, many, or a class if the clone is expanded.

clone_size,d_call,j_call,v_call,cdr3_nt,cdr3_aa
-,TRBD1,TRBJ2-7,TRBV30,TGTGCCTGGAGTTGGGGAAGACAGGGGGCGTGGGAGCAGTACTTC,CAWSWGRQGAWEQYF
many,TRBD1,TRBJ1-2,TRBV6-5,TGTGCCAGCAGTTTAGTTACCGGGACAGGCAACTATGGCTACACCTTC,CASSLVTGTGNYGYTF
-,-,TRBJ2-5,TRBV29-1,TGCAGCTTCGGACAGAAAGAGACCCAGTACTTC,CSFGQKETQYF
-,-,TRBJ2-1,TRBV3-1/TRBV3-2,TGTGCCAGCAGCCAGTCAGGACTCCTCGAGCAGTTCTTC,CASSQSGLLEQFF
-,-,TRBJ1-4,TRBV15,TGTGCCACCAGCAGAGATAGAGGCGCCCTTAATGAAAAACTGTTTTTT,CATSRDRGALNEKLFF
-,-,TRBJ2-3,TRBV27,TGTGCCAGCAGTTGGAGAGTAGCGACAGATACGCAGTATTTT,CASSWRVATDTQYF
-,-,TRBJ1-3,TRBV2,TGTGCCAGCAGTGAAAACATCCGGTTAGCGACCATATATTTT,CASSENIRLATIYF
-,-,TRBJ2-7,TRBV28,TGTGCCAGCACCTCTCCATTTCGGGGTTTCTACGAGCAGTACTTC,CASTSPFRGFYEQYF
-,TRBD2,TRBJ2-5,TRBV14,TGTGCCAGCAGCCAATTTATTGGCGGGAGGGCTGGGGAGACCCAGTACTTC,CASSQFIGGRAGETQYF
-,TRBD1,TRBJ2-7,TRBV30,TGTGCCTGGAGTGTACTAGTAGGGACAGGGGGCTACGAGCAGTACTTC,CAWSVLVGTGGYEQYF